This record looks at one T cell receptor beta chain sequence and its context. Ten or more counts support this clonotype. The clone's antigen remains unknown. No much larger clonotype is one base removed from it; base qualities were not supplied. The V end gives up 3 bases and the J end 8 bases, leaving 0 bases in the junction not matched to a gene. Measured from the cysteine to the phenylalanine, the CDR3 is 12 residues long. The read is trimmed to its CDR3 DNA, 36 bases read in frame from base 1. All donors were healthy Caucasians. The twin cohort comprised three pairs of female monozygotic twins, all aged roughly 18 to 29 years. Peripheral blood mononuclear cells were the source from which RNA for the TCR libraries was isolated. The record originates from a study of identical twins (dated by TCRdb to 2016 to 2018). Regarding the complete study: To test whether fetal clonotypes persist, the study used deep sequencing on TCR alpha and beta repertoires from monozygotic twins, unrelated adults of various ages, and cord blood. To rule out contamination, replicate twin experiments were performed at different times with different library preparation protocols.

The library was obtained by 5' RACE. The instrument was an Illumina HiSeq 2000. Template switching introduced a universal primer binding site; the final cDNA contained a unique molecular identifier, enabling accurate counting of TCR cDNA molecules. Specific primers in the conserved constant-segment region were used to synthesize first-strand cDNA for TCR alpha and beta chains. To control for contamination, every cDNA library carried two barcodes: a SMART-Mk sample barcode plus Illumina barcodes. TruSeq adapter sequences along with Illumina sample barcodes were introduced in two successive PCR steps. TCR alpha and beta cDNA libraries were sequenced on the Illumina HiSeq platform with custom primers. The study's processing was this. Raw reads were processed with MiGEC to extract unique molecular identifiers, and MiXCR was used to determine CDR3 positions. For each individual, recombination models were inferred using an EM algorithm with the repgenHMM and IGoR tools. Shared clonotype analysis was performed with the tcR package in R, normalizing sharing by the product of cloneset sizes. To study raw recombination without the effects of thymic and clonal selection, out-of-frame nonproductive sequences were analyzed. TCRdb itself trimmed the public reads at Q25 with fastp, ran MiXCR and retained productive beta chains. Every entry covers one CDR3 protein and lists the most common genes and DNA from its rows. The V and J calls follow TCRdb's processing rather than the paper's. For this sample there are roughly 720,000 distinct CDR3 sequences; about 20% appear just once. Jointly, the top ten make up under 15% of the sample.

Overall study results and their limits: Zero-insertion analyses could be partly confounded by invariant T cells such as MAIT and iNKT, though diverse VJ usage argued against such confounding for most clonotypes. Abundant cord blood beta clonotypes had fewer insertions, young adult naive repertoires showed a similar but weaker trend, and memory repertoires showed no such trend. Excess twin sharing in beta out-of-frame sequences was weaker because fewer shared sequences lowered the signal-to-noise ratio. Because the same donors could not be followed over many years, the conclusions relied on cross-sectional statistical analysis. In monozygotic twins, out-of-frame TCR alpha sharing was systematically underestimated by recombination models, although the models agreed with sharing between unrelated individuals. Compared with coincidental sharing between unrelated individuals, out-of-frame TCR alpha sequences shared between twins showed an excess of sequences with low generation probability.

This same sample was also part of a study on T cells expressing NK-cell markers. In that second paper, the authors write: Roughly 8 donors provided sorted CD3+CD56+NKG2C+, CD3+CD56+NKG2C- and CD3+CD56-NKG2C+ T-cell subsets, whose TCR beta-chain repertoires were profiled. Seven of the eight sequenced donors were HCMV-seropositive and one was HCMV-seronegative. To restrict sorting to alphabetaTCR-expressing T cells, an anti-gammadeltaTCR antibody was added in several experiments. In over 5 donors, the dominant CD3+CD56+NKG2C+ clonotypes were among the top 10 CD8+ clonotypes and accounted for about 1.0-7.5% of CD8+ T cells. Those dominant clonotypes were again the most abundant among CD3+CD56-NKG2C+ cells in a handful of donors, at roughly 25-65%. Whether the expanded NKG2C-expressing T cell clones were specific for HCMV antigens remained unclear. All eight donors whose samples were sequenced were randomly selected healthy volunteers, three of them men and five women. HCMV-specific IgG was detected in serum with a commercial ELISA kit to determine HCMV serostatus. For more than 5 donors, unsorted PBMC were also used to sequence bulk peripheral blood T-cell repertoires. MIGEC handled demultiplexing of the reads and grouping by UMI, while MiTCR was used to assemble and quantify clonotypes. To exclude erroneous sequences, any TCR cDNA sequence not supported by at least two reads was discarded. Downstream repertoire analysis used the tcR package, and clonotypes were matched across fractions by CDR3 nucleotide sequence plus V segment. Antigen specificity was annotated against VDJdb with VDJmatch, allowing one amino acid substitution in CDR3.

This clonotype was obtained from a woman younger than 35 in good health. The sequence links TRBV12-3 or TRBV12-4 to TRBJ1-4; TRBD1 fits 7 bases in the junction. The sequenced material came from PBMCs. The CDR3 is CASSLTGEKLFF. The nucleotide sequence reads TGTGCCAGCAGTTTGACAGGGGAAAAACTGTTTTTT.